This entry is about one TCR beta chain. Its target is unknown. This entry is derived from a study of post-analysis software for immune sequencing data. cDNA libraries of TCR beta carried unique molecular identifiers. TCRdb re-called the PCR reads with MiXCR, one entry per CDR3 protein. Of about 680,000 distinct CDR3 sequences in the sample, around 60% were seen once. CDR3 size: 17 residues. Germline V gene lookup returns CDR1 SGHAT and CDR2 FQNNGV. V was clipped by 5 bases and J by 7 bases, with 24 bases between them. The study's findings and limits: Elevated frequency relative to controls characterized about 5 TRBV segments in patients, TRBV5-6, TRBV5-1 and TRBV20-1 among them.

The sequenced sample consisted of blood. The chain recombines TRBV11-2 with TRBJ2-4, with a weak D call TRBD2 (6 bases). The source is a girl aged 2-9 years with multiple sclerosis. The CDR3 reads CASSQMRSVGRTNIQYF. The CDR3 coding sequence is TGTGCCAGCAGCCAAATGAGGAGCGTCGGGAGAACGAACATTCAGTACTTC. Together with reference TRBV11-2 and TRBJ2-4, the CDR3 gives the full variable domain: EAGVAQSPRYKIIEKRQSVAFWCNPISGHATLYWYQQILGQGPKLLIQFQNNGVVDDSQLPKDRFSAERLKGVDSTLKIQPAKLEDSAVYLCASSQMRSVGRTNIQYFGAGTRLSVL.